Listed here are 29 T cell receptor beta chains from one sample, sequenced in a study of shared clonotypes between healthy human individuals. Profiling relied on immunoSEQ multiplex PCR, and the TCRdb table lists in-frame clones only, not all of them. Here the sample spans 2 million to 3 million clones, around nine tenths being singletons. What was sequenced was naive CD4+ T cells sorted from blood. Stated subset: CD45RA+ positively selected. These receptors came from a man younger than 35 in good health.

On this clone itself: Other nucleotide sequences from this sample produce the same CDR3. The rearrangement uses TRBV9 and TRBJ2-3; D not certain. Trimming removed 0 bases from V and 3 bases from J, with 8 bases in between. The germline gives CDR1 SGDLS, CDR2 YYNGEE. The CDR3 contains 14 residues. CDR3 sequence (DNA): TGTGCCAGCAGCGTAGGACAAGGGACAGATACGCAGTATTTT. It codes for CASSVGQGTDTQYF.

The rearrangement joins TRBV19 to TRBJ1-1; 7 nucleotides agree with TRBD1. The CDR3 is made up of 15 amino acids. J gave up 4 bases and V 2 bases, and 7 bases lay outside the gene matches. Germline lookup yields CDR1 LNHDA and CDR2 SQIVND (reference sequence). The CDR3 loop is CASSITGVAGTEAFF. In DNA form, the CDR3 reads TGTGCCAGTAGTATAACAGGGGTAGCGGGCACTGAAGCTTTCTTT.

The rearrangement uses TRBV7-2 and TRBJ2-5; D gene unclear. Germline loops: CDR1 SGHTA, CDR2 FQGNSA. V lost 5 bases and J 3 bases, leaving 7 bases between the germline ends. This CDR3 has 12 amino acids. CDR3 amino acids: CASSRLKETQYF. The DNA for the CDR3 is TGTGCCAGCAGCCGGCTAAAAGAGACCCAGTACTTC.

The chain has TRBV5-4 and TRBJ2-2; 10 nucleotides align to TRBD1. The CDR3 has 15 amino acids. V lost 4 bases, J lost 3 bases, and 3 bases stayed unmatched. Germline V lookup: CDR1 SGHNT, CDR2 YYREEE (reference sequence). The CDR3 protein is CASSDGTGDTGELFF. CDR3 nucleotides: TGTGCCAGCAGCGACGGGACAGGGGACACCGGGGAGCTGTTTTTT.

Details on this clone: The same CDR3 can be traced to other DNA sequences in this sample. The J gene is TRBJ2-7, the V gene TRBV6-5, with D unresolved. Germline V gives CDR1 MNHEY, CDR2 SVGAGI. The CDR3 is 14 amino acids. Trimming left V 0 bases short and J 0 bases short, with 6 bases between. The CDR3 nucleotides are TGTGCCAGCAGTTACTCAACCAGCTCCTACGAGCAGTACTTC. Translated: CASSYSTSSYEQYF.

The rearrangement uses TRBV5-1 and TRBJ1-5; D uncertain. V was cut by 3 bases and J by 2 bases, with 9 bases left in between. The CDR3 is 14 amino acids. The germline CDR1 and CDR2 sequences are SGHRS and YFSETQ. CDR3 bases: TGCGCCAGCAGCTCGGGTTTCGGCAATCAGCCCCAGCATTTT. It specifies CASSSGFGNQPQHF.

This clone has only one observation. The V and J genes are TRBV7-9 and TRBJ1-2; TRBD1 matches 10 bases. Germline V gene sequence: CDR1 SEHNR, CDR2 FQNEAQ (reference sequence). CDR3 length equals 13 residues. V trimming: 5 bases; J trimming: 6 bases; junction bases outside the gene matches: 3. This CDR3 reads CASSRQGADGYTF. The CDR3 DNA sequence: TGTGCCAGCAGCCGACAGGGGGCAGATGGCTACACCTTC.

CDR3 bases: TGTGCCAGCAGCCAAGGGGGCCTCCGGGACCTTGCACGCGAGCAGTACTTC. Translated, it gives CASSQGGLRDLAREQYF. The J gene is TRBJ2-7, the V gene TRBV4-2; D might be TRBD1 or TRBD2, each matching 5 bases. The germline V gene encodes CDR1 LGHNA and CDR2 YNFKEQ. CDR3 size: 17 residues. Trimming cost V 1 base and J 6 bases, with 22 bases left between them.

The chain is built from TRBV7-8 and TRBJ2-3, with D uncertain. The V gene's germline CDR1 is SGHVS and CDR2 FQNEAQ. This CDR3 is 15 amino acids long. The V and J ends lost 0 bases and 2 bases respectively, with 9 bases between them. The CDR3: CASSLALGNTDTQYF. CDR3 nucleotide sequence: TGTGCCAGCAGCTTAGCGTTGGGTAACACAGATACGCAGTATTTT.

The genes are TRBV6-6 and TRBJ2-1; D possibly corresponds to TRBD2 (6 bases). The germline V and J ends were trimmed by 6 bases and 10 bases, with 19 bases remaining between them. The CDR3 extends over 14 amino acids. Germline V gives CDR1 MNHNY, CDR2 SVGAGI (reference sequence). CDR3 DNA: TGTGCCAGCAGATCCGCGGCCGAGGGAGGAGAGCAGTTCTTC. It codes for CASRSAAEGGEQFF.

This chain joins TRBV2 and TRBJ1-2; a weak D match, TRBD1 (5 bases). The CDR3 spans 14 residues. V was cut by 8 bases and J by 4 bases, with 17 bases left in between. Germline assignment: CDR1 SNHLY and CDR2 FYNNEI. The CDR3 loop reads CASGAGPPTYGYTF. The CDR3 region has the DNA TGTGCCAGCGGGGCGGGCCCCCCAACCTATGGCTACACCTTC.

The gene calls are TRBV27 and TRBJ2-1, with a possible D match to TRBD2 (6 bases). V was shortened by 10 bases and J by 7 bases, with 23 bases between the two germline ends. This CDR3 has 15 residues. Germline V gene lookup returns CDR1 MNHEY and CDR2 SMNVEV (reference sequence). DNA of the CDR3: TGTGCCACGCGGCGTGTGAGCAATGGGGGGAATGAGCAGTTCTTC. Translation: CATRRVSNGGNEQFF.

This chain uses TRBV30 with TRBJ1-6; D call uncertain. Trimming took 0 bases from V and 9 from J, leaving 15 bases between them. The CDR3 runs 15 residues. Germline V gives CDR1 GTSNPN, CDR2 SVGIG (reference sequence). The CDR3 DNA follows: TGTGCCTGGAGTGTACGGAGGAGAGACGGTTCACCCCTCCACTTT. It translates to CAWSVRRRDGSPLHF.

The genes are TRBV30 and TRBJ1-2, with TRBD1 as a possible D gene (5 bases). Trimming took 4 bases from V and 0 from J, leaving 12 bases between them. This CDR3 contains 14 residues. Germline V lookup: CDR1 GTSNPN, CDR2 SVGIG (reference sequence). The CDR3 reads CAWTPGRANYGYTF. DNA for the CDR3: TGTGCCTGGACTCCGGGACGAGCTAACTATGGCTACACCTTC.

This rearrangement joins TRBV7-2 to TRBJ1-2, with TRBD1 matching 9 bases. CDR3 length equals 14 residues. With 7 bases clipped from V and 8 bases from J, the junction kept 11 bases outside the gene matches. CDR1 SGHTA and CDR2 FQGNSA come from the germline V gene. For the CDR3, the DNA is TGTGCCAGCAAACCGGGACAGGGAGGATGGGGCTACACCTTC. Translated: CASKPGQGGWGYTF.

The chain uses TRBV7-2 and TRBJ2-6, with TRBD1 matching over 7 bases. Trimming at V came to 4 bases and at J to 0 bases, leaving 9 bases not matched to a gene. Germline CDR1 SGHTA, CDR2 FQGNSA. This CDR3 comprises 18 residues. CDR3 nucleotide sequence: TGTGCCAGCAGCTCCAACAGGGGATTGGGCTCTGGGGCCAACGTCCTGACTTTC. Residues: CASSSNRGLGSGANVLTF.

The J gene is TRBJ2-5, the V gene TRBV30; the D is unclear. Germline loops: CDR1 GTSNPN, CDR2 SVGIG (reference sequence). Deletions cut 4 bases from V and 5 bases from J, with 11 bases between. This CDR3 spans 12 amino acids. The CDR3 nucleotides read TGTGCCTGGACCGACGGTTCGGAGACCCAGTACTTC. This sequence encodes CAWTDGSETQYF. Complete variable domain (other parts from reference TRBV30 and TRBJ2-5): SQTIHQWPATLVQPVGSPLSLECTVEGTSNPNLYWYRQAAGRGLQLLFYSVGIGQISSEVPQNLSASRPQDRQFILSSKKLLLSDSGFYLCAWTDGSETQYFGPGTRLLVL.

A note on this clone: Other DNA sequences in the same sample also yield this CDR3. The chain has TRBV7-2 and TRBJ2-7; either TRBD1 or TRBD2 may fit D (5 bases each). Germline CDR1 is SGHTA and CDR2 is FQGNSA. There are 12 residues in the CDR3. V lost 5 bases and J 2 bases, leaving 7 bases between the germline ends. CDR3 loop: CASSLGAYEQYF. In nucleotides, the CDR3 is TGTGCCAGCAGCCTGGGGGCCTACGAGCAGTACTTC.

The chain employs TRBV28 and TRBJ2-1; no definite D call. Germline V gene lookup returns CDR1 MDHEN and CDR2 SYDVKM. The CDR3 consists of 16 residues. V was clipped by 7 bases and J by 3 bases, with 19 bases between them. The CDR3 loop is CASNRGPLNNYNEQFF. The CDR3 coding sequence is TGTGCCAGCAATCGAGGTCCCCTCAATAACTACAATGAGCAGTTCTTC.

The chain employs TRBV19 and TRBJ2-2; the match to TRBD2 covers 10 bases. The germline V gene encodes CDR1 LNHDA and CDR2 SQIVND (reference sequence). Trimming removed 5 bases from V and 2 bases from J; junction bases left unmatched: 8. The CDR3 is 17 amino acids. CDR3 sequence reads: CASSLKSGRANTGELFF. The CDR3 DNA reads TGTGCCAGTAGTCTCAAAAGCGGGAGGGCTAACACCGGGGAGCTGTTTTTT.

The gene calls are TRBV18 and TRBJ2-6; D gene ambiguous. CDR3 length equals 18 residues. V dropped 2 bases and J dropped 0 bases, with 14 bases sitting between them. CDR1 and CDR2 (germline): KGHSH, LQKENI. CDR3 DNA sequence: TGTGCCAGCTCACCAATGGCAGCTCTACTCTCTGGGGCCAACGTCCTGACTTTC. Its protein is CASSPMAALLSGANVLTF.

The V and J genes are TRBV7-2 and TRBJ2-5; D is undetermined. CDR1 and CDR2 (germline): SGHTA, FQGNSA. V gave up 1 base and J gave up 5 bases, with 11 bases separating them. This CDR3 has 14 amino acids. CDR3 in amino acids: CASSLVWLGETQYF. CDR3 nucleotide sequence: TGTGCCAGCAGCTTAGTTTGGCTAGGGGAGACCCAGTACTTC.

Concerning this clone itself: The identical CDR3 is also encoded by other nucleotide sequences in the sample. The chain recombines TRBV28 with TRBJ2-3, with TRBD1 identical over 7 bases. The CDR3 has 14 residues. With 3 bases clipped from V and 5 bases from J, the junction kept 5 bases outside the gene matches. Germline CDR1 MDHEN, CDR2 SYDVKM. The DNA for the CDR3 is TGTGCCAGCAGTTTCCGACAGGGCGGAGATACGCAGTATTTT. Translating it yields CASSFRQGGDTQYF.

The gene calls are TRBV18 and TRBJ1-1; D perhaps matches TRBD1 (6 bases). The V and J ends lost 2 bases and 0 bases respectively, with 16 bases between them. CDR1 KGHSH and CDR2 LQKENI come from the germline V gene. CDR3 length: 17 residues. CDR3 nucleotides: TGTGCCAGCTCACCAAAGCAGGGGATTATGATGAACACTGAAGCTTTCTTT. Its translation is CASSPKQGIMMNTEAFF.

The chain recombines TRBV4-2 with TRBJ2-3; 9 bases match TRBD2. This CDR3 region has 17 residues. Germline CDR1 LGHNA, CDR2 YNFKEQ. The J segment lost 6 bases and the V segment lost 1 base, leaving 11 bases of the junction unmatched. The CDR3 sequence is CASSQVFDSGGQDTQYF. The CDR3 DNA follows: TGTGCCAGCAGCCAAGTCTTTGATAGCGGGGGCCAGGATACGCAGTATTTT.

As concerns this clone: This CDR3 is also generated by other DNA sequences in the sample. V gene TRBV10-2 combines with J gene TRBJ2-2, with D unclear. Between the trimmed V and J ends, which lost 0 bases and 2 bases, there was a span of 1 base. The CDR3 spans 13 residues. Germline CDR1 reads WSHSY; CDR2 reads SAAADI. The CDR3 DNA follows: TGCGCCAGCAGTGAGTCCAACACCGGGGAGCTGTTTTTT. The encoded protein is CASSESNTGELFF.

The genes are TRBV5-1 and TRBJ2-5; no definite D call. The CDR3 runs 14 residues. CDR1 is SGHRS, CDR2 YFSETQ, per germline. Trimming removed 0 bases at V and 5 bases at J, with 11 bases between. This CDR3 reads CASSLAPVAETQYF. Written as DNA, the CDR3 is TGCGCCAGCAGCTTGGCCCCAGTGGCGGAGACCCAGTACTTC.

Concerning this clone: Other nucleotide sequences from this sample produce the same CDR3. The V and J genes are TRBV5-1 and TRBJ2-1; perhaps TRBD1 as D (6 bases). This CDR3 region has 15 residues. V was clipped by 0 bases and J by 1 base, with 8 bases between them. Germline loops: CDR1 SGHRS, CDR2 YFSETQ. The CDR3 DNA sequence: TGCGCCAGCAGCTTGGAGCAGGGGTCCTACAATGAGCAGTTCTTC. Its translation is CASSLEQGSYNEQFF. The full variable domain, completed using reference TRBV5-1 and TRBJ2-1, is KAGVTQTPRYLIKTRGQQVTLSCSPISGHRSVSWYQQTPGQGLQFLFEYFSETQRNKGNFPGRFSGRQFSNSRSEMNVSTLELGDSALYLCASSLEQGSYNEQFFGPGTRLTVL.

This chain's CDR3 is CASRIRRDRGQETQYF. CDR3 bases: TGCGCCAGCAGAATAAGGCGTGACAGGGGGCAAGAGACCCAGTACTTC. The chain uses TRBV5-1 and TRBJ2-5; TRBD1 agrees at 9 bases. Germline V gene lookup returns CDR1 SGHRS and CDR2 YFSETQ. The V segment lost 5 bases and the J segment 2 bases; nucleotides outside the gene matches: 10. CDR3 length equals 16 residues.